The present TCR beta chain was sequenced within a study of circulating and synovial CD4+ cells in juvenile arthritis. CDR3 length: 9 residues. CDR1 and CDR2 from the germline V gene are DFQATT and SNEGSKA (reference sequence). Sequencing was performed with immunoSEQ multiplex PCR; in TCRdb, only in-frame clones are kept and a portion is missing. The data contain roughly 33,000 clones, around 96% of them singletons. The source material was CD4+ T cells from blood. The V and J genes are TRBV20-1 and TRBJ1-2; D unresolved. The clonotype was recovered from a human donor with juvenile idiopathic arthritis. The CDR3 DNA sequence: TGCAGCACGCAACGGGGCTACACCTTC. Protein sequence: CSTQRGYTF.